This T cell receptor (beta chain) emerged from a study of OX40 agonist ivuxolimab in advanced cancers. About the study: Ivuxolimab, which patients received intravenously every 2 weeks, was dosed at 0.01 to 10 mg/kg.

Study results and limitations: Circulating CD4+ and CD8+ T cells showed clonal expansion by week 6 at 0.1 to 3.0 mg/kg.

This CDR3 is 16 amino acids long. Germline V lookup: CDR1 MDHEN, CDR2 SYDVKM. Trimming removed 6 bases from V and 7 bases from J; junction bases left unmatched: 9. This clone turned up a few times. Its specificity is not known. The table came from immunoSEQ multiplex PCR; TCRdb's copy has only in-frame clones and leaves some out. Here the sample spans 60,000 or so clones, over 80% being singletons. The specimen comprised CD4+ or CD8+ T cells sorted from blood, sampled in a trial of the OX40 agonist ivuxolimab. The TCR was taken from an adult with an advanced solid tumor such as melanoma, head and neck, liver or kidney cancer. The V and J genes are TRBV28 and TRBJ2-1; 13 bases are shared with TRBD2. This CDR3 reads CASRYLRTSGRNEQFF. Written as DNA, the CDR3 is TGTGCCAGCAGATACCTCCGGACTAGCGGGAGAAATGAGCAGTTCTTC. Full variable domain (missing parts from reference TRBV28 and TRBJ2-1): DVKVTQSSRYLVKRTGEKVFLECVQDMDHENMFWYRQDPGLGLRLIYFSYDVKMKEKGDIPEGYSVSREKKERFSLILESASTNQTSMYLCASRYLRTSGRNEQFFGPGTRLTVL.